This T cell receptor beta chain was observed in a study of cytomegalovirus exposure and HLA in healthy donors. General study results and limits: An analysis done earlier found most TCR beta V segments productive about 87% or about 30% of the time.

A multiplex PCR was run with 60 Vbeta primers and 13 Jbeta primers. The repertoire was sequenced with immunoSEQ multiplex PCR; TCRdb's copy has only in-frame clones and lacks some. The sample gives 95,000 to 150,000 clones, 76% of which show up once; around 2.1% is in the top ten. Notes on this clone: The antigen remains undetermined.

Trimming at V came to 4 bases and at J to 5 bases, leaving 8 bases not matched to a gene. Looked up from germline, CDR1 is PRHDT and CDR2 is FYEKMQ (reference sequence). The CDR3 covers 15 residues. The specimen was PBMCs. This TCR derives from a man aged 45-65 years in good health and CMV-seronegative. This chain uses TRBV13 with TRBJ2-5, with 9 positions matching TRBD1. The CDR3, as DNA: TGTGCCAGCAGCTCTAGGCGTACAGGGGGCGAGACCCAGTACTTC. This gives the protein CASSSRRTGGETQYF.